The rows below give T cell receptor beta chains drawn from one sample of a study of blood T cell repertoires in COVID-19. Sequencing used immunoSEQ multiplex PCR; TCRdb keeps in-frame clones, though not all of them. The table lists 200,000 or so clones, approximately 91% of them singletons. Sequencing was done on a sample of peripheral blood. The receptors were sampled from a man in his 70s with active or convalescent COVID-19. Each CDR3 is given with its conserved first and last residue. Each record gives: V gene, D gene, clone size, J gene, CDR3 DNA, CDR3 protein. A D gene is named only where the DNA matches it firmly. Expanded clones get a size class; other rows say once, few or many, or leave the size out.

TRBV11-2	TRBD2	-	TRBJ2-7	TGTGCCAGCAGCCCCAGATCTAGCGGGCAGACCTACGAGCAGTACTTC	CASSPRSSGQTYEQYF
TRBV5-5	-	once	TRBJ2-7	TGTGCCAGCAGCTTAACAGGGATTTACTACGAGCAGTACTTC	CASSLTGIYYEQYF
TRBV9	-	-	TRBJ2-2	TGTGCCAGCACCGCGGGGCTAACCTCCGGGGAGCTGTTTTTT	CASTAGLTSGELFF
TRBV7-2	-	-	TRBJ1-5	TGTGCCAGCAGCTTAGTAGGACAGAACAATCAGCCCCAGCATTTT	CASSLVGQNNQPQHF
TRBV2	-	-	TRBJ2-2	TGTGCCAGCAGTGAAACAGGGTCTCCTACCGGGGAGCTGTTTTTT	CASSETGSPTGELFF
TRBV7-2	TRBD2	-	TRBJ2-1	TGTGCCAGCAGCTTGGGGGGACTAGCGGGAGGAGGTGAGCAGTTCTTC	CASSLGGLAGGGEQFF
TRBV28	TRBD1	-	TRBJ1-2	TGTGCCAGCAATACGGGACAGGGATTGTCTGGCTACACCTTC	CASNTGQGLSGYTF
TRBV30	TRBD2	-	TRBJ2-3	TGTGCCTGGAGTTGGGGACTAGACACAGATACGCAGTATTTT	CAWSWGLDTDTQYF
TRBV5-1	TRBD1	-	TRBJ1-5	TGCGCCAGCAGCTTGCAGGGGGCTCAGCCCCAGCATTTT	CASSLQGAQPQHF
TRBV6-6	TRBD1	-	TRBJ2-1	TGTGCCAGCACCTCGACACGGGGGACAGGGGCCAATGAGCAGTTCTTC	CASTSTRGTGANEQFF
TRBV9	-	-	TRBJ1-2	TGTGCCAGCAGCGTAGAGGCGGGCGGACCTAACTATGGCTACACCTTC	CASSVEAGGPNYGYTF
TRBV2	TRBD1	-	TRBJ2-5	TGTGCCAGCAGAGCACCGACAGGGGGAAAAGAGACCCAGTACTTC	CASRAPTGGKETQYF
TRBV28	TRBD1	-	TRBJ1-6	TGTGCCAGCAGGCCGGACAGGGGGCCGCGTCTCCACTTT	CASRPDRGPRLHF
TRBV28	TRBD1	-	TRBJ2-5	TGTGCCAGCAATAGGGGGCTCACCAAAGAGACCCAGTACTTC	CASNRGLTKETQYF
TRBV12-5	TRBD1	-	TRBJ2-3	TGTGCTAGTGCCCTCGGCCCGGCCGACAGGGGGATTAGCACAGATACGCAGTATTTT	CASALGPADRGISTDTQYF
TRBV7-9	-	-	TRBJ1-2	TGTGCCAGCAGCTTAGGGTTGGGGCAGACATCCTATGGCTACACCTTC	CASSLGLGQTSYGYTF
TRBV5-6	TRBD1	-	TRBJ2-1	TGTGCCAGCAGCGGCGCCGGGACAGGGTTCAATGAGCAGTTCTTC	CASSGAGTGFNEQFF
TRBV3-1/TRBV3-2	-	-	TRBJ1-6	TGTGCCAGCAGCCAAGGATCCATTAGCTCCTATAATTCACCCCTCCACTTT	CASSQGSISSYNSPLHF
TRBV19	-	-	TRBJ1-2	TGTGCCAGTAGTCCCCGCTCAGACTGGGGCTACACCTTC	CASSPRSDWGYTF
TRBV11-2	-	-	TRBJ2-4	TGTGCCAGCAGCTTCAAGCTACCATCAAACATTCAGTACTTC	CASSFKLPSNIQYF
TRBV18	TRBD1	-	TRBJ2-2	TGTGCCAGCTCACCAGCAGGGGGTTCTGGCGGGGAGCTGTTTTTT	CASSPAGGSGGELFF
TRBV6-2/TRBV6-3	-	-	TRBJ2-1	TGTGCCAGCAGTCCCATGAGGAATGAGCAGTTCTTC	CASSPMRNEQFF
TRBV7-2	-	-	TRBJ2-3	TGTGCCACAGTTCCGGGACTGGCTGGGACAGATACGCAGTATTTT	CATVPGLAGTDTQYF
TRBV21-1	-	-	TRBJ1-4	TGTGCCAGCTCCGACGGAGACCAACCAACTAATGAAAAACTGTTTTTT	CASSDGDQPTNEKLFF
TRBV7-8	-	once	TRBJ1-4	TGTGCCAGCAGCCCCAGTTCCCCGCGACAGATCGGGGAAAAACTGTTTTTT	CASSPSSPRQIGEKLFF
TRBV19	-	-	TRBJ1-4	TGTGCCAGTAGTACCGACAGGAGACGGGAAAAACTGTTTTTT	CASSTDRRREKLFF
TRBV29-1	-	-	TRBJ1-4	TGCAGCGTTGAACTCAGGGCCTCAAAGGGACTGTTTTTT	CSVELRASKGLFF
TRBV30	-	-	TRBJ1-1	TGTGCCTGGGGGGCTGGGAGGGGGATAGGTACTGAAGCTTTCTTT	CAWGAGRGIGTEAFF
TRBV4-3	TRBD2	-	TRBJ2-3	TGCGCCAGCAGCCAAGACGGGCGGGGGGGGCCAGATACGCAGTATTTT	CASSQDGRGGPDTQYF
TRBV30	TRBD1	once	TRBJ1-6	TGTGCCTGGTCTCTGGACAGGGGAGGATCCTATAATTCACCCCTCCACTTT	CAWSLDRGGSYNSPLHF
TRBV19	-	-	TRBJ2-6	TGTGCCAGTAGTATGAAACTAGCCGGGACAGTCGGGACAGGGGCCAACGTCCTGACTTTC	CASSMKLAGTVGTGANVLTF
TRBV30	TRBD2	-	TRBJ2-4	TGTGCCTGGAGTCCTAGCGGGAAAAACATTCAGTACTTC	CAWSPSGKNIQYF
TRBV6-5	-	-	TRBJ1-6	TGTGCCAGCAGCAGGGGACCGAATTCACCCCTCCACTTT	CASSRGPNSPLHF
TRBV24-1	TRBD1	few	TRBJ2-3	TGTGCCACCAGTGATTGGGGACAGGGCACAGATACGCAGTATTTT	CATSDWGQGTDTQYF
TRBV6-5	-	-	TRBJ2-7	TGTGCCAGCAGTTACACCGAGGGATCCTACGAGCAGTACTTC	CASSYTEGSYEQYF
TRBV9	-	-	TRBJ1-3	TGTGCCAGCAGCGTAGCTACAGGGCTCGGGCTAAGCTCTGGAAACACCATATATTTT	CASSVATGLGLSSGNTIYF